One sample yielded the 29 T cell receptor beta chains listed below, sequenced in a study. TCRdb re-called the 5' RACE reads through MiXCR, storing one row per CDR3 protein. The table lists tens of thousands of distinct CDR3 sequences, around 20% of them singletons. Treg sorting used a CD4+CD25+CD127-/low gate. Sequencing used Tregs sorted from blood. The receptors stem from a female donor with breast cancer.

This clonotype was counted ten times or more. V gene TRBV5-1 combines with J gene TRBJ2-2; no firm D call. CDR1 and CDR2 (germline): SGHRS, YFSETQ. The ends were cut back, 1 base at V and 4 bases at J, with 8 bases in the middle. CDR3 length: 14 residues. The CDR3 protein is CASSLIGFTGELFF. The CDR3 DNA reads TGCGCCAGCAGCTTGATAGGGTTCACCGGGGAGCTGTTTTTT.

This clonotype turned up a few times. This rearrangement joins TRBV28 to TRBJ2-4; 7 bases are shared with TRBD1. This CDR3 region has 16 residues. Germline V gene lookup returns CDR1 MDHEN and CDR2 SYDVKM. V gave up 6 bases and J gave up 2 bases; unmatched junction bases: 10. The CDR3 sequence is CASSRREGASKNIQYF. The CDR3 region has the DNA TGTGCCAGCAGCCGCCGAGAGGGGGCTTCCAAAAACATTCAGTACTTC.

This clonotype was recorded at least ten times. The V call is TRBV7-2, the J call TRBJ2-1, with TRBD1 matching 8 bases. V lost 5 bases to trimming and J lost 4 bases; unmatched junction nucleotides: 7. Germline V gene lookup returns CDR1 SGHTA and CDR2 FQGNSA. This CDR3 contains 15 residues. The CDR3 sequence: CASSQDRGGYNEQFF. DNA of the CDR3: TGTGCCAGCAGCCAAGACAGGGGTGGATACAATGAGCAGTTCTTC.

On this clonotype: A read error is possible here, since a much larger clone lies one base away. The chain links TRBV4-1 to TRBJ2-7; 8 bases are a match to TRBD1. V dropped 0 bases and J dropped 5; count of bases not matched to a gene: 9. Germline lookup yields CDR1 MGHRA and CDR2 YSYEKL. This CDR3 contains 16 residues. This CDR3 is CASSQDGQGAPDEQYF. In DNA, the CDR3 is TGCGCCAGCAGCCAAGATGGCCAGGGGGCCCCCGACGAGCAGTACTTC.

The chain recombines TRBV7-9 with TRBJ1-4; D might be TRBD1 (6 bases). V gave up 5 bases and J gave up 12 bases, with 13 bases separating them. CDR1 and CDR2 (germline): SEHNR, FQNEAQ (reference sequence). The CDR3 sequence is 12 residues long. The CDR3 DNA is TGTGCCAGCAGCCTCCAGGGGAGTGAACTGTTTTTT. This gives the protein CASSLQGSELFF.

In its sample, this clonotype was seen a few times. This chain joins TRBV3-1 and TRBJ2-3; D may correspond to TRBD1 or TRBD2 (5 bases each). CDR1 and CDR2 (germline): LGHDT, YNNKEL (reference sequence). Trimming took 4 bases from V and 4 from J, leaving 15 bases between them. CDR3 length equals 15 residues. Here the CDR3 reads CASSRGKRWPDTQYF. The CDR3 region has the DNA TGTGCCAGCAGCCGGGGGAAACGCTGGCCAGATACGCAGTATTTT.

The chain recombines TRBV4-1 with TRBJ2-3; 14 bases are a match to TRBD2. The V gene's germline CDR1 is MGHRA and CDR2 YSYEKL. The CDR3 totals 16 residues. Trimming took 4 bases from V and 7 from J; bases not matched to a gene: 7. CDR3 nucleotides: TGCGCCAGCAGCCTTGGGACTAGCGGGAGTGGTAATACGCAGTATTTT. The encoded protein is CASSLGTSGSGNTQYF.

The chain has TRBV9 and TRBJ2-3, with unresolved D. Trimming removed 0 bases from V and 4 bases from J, with 15 bases in between. This CDR3 contains 16 residues. Germline V gene lookup returns CDR1 SGDLS and CDR2 YYNGEE. CDR3 nucleotide sequence: TGTGCCAGCAGCGTAGATCACTCACCGACCGCAGATACGCAGTATTTT. As protein: CASSVDHSPTADTQYF. The variable domain in full, completed from reference TRBV9 and TRBJ2-3, reads DSGVTQTPKHLITATGQRVTLRCSPRSGDLSVYWYQQSLDQGLQFLIQYYNGEERAKGNILERFSAQQFPDLHSELNLSSLELGDSALYFCASSVDHSPTADTQYFGPGTRLTVL.

The chain couples TRBV19 to TRBJ1-2; D not certain. Trimming shortened V by 6 bases and J by 5 bases, and 16 bases separated the two germline ends. Germline V gives CDR1 LNHDA, CDR2 SQIVND (reference sequence). CDR3 length: 14 amino acids. The CDR3 nucleotides read TGTGCCAGTAGACAGTCAACCCTCCTATATGGCTACACCTTC. Translating gives CASRQSTLLYGYTF. Drawing the rest from reference TRBV19 and TRBJ1-2, the complete variable domain is DGGITQSPKYLFRKEGQNVTLSCEQNLNHDAMYWYRQDPGQGLRLIYYSQIVNDFQKGDIAEGYSVSREKKESFPLTVTSAQKNPTAFYLCASRQSTLLYGYTFGSGTRLTVV.

The rearrangement links TRBV24-1 to TRBJ2-1; 9 bases align to TRBD2. In germline, CDR1 is KGHDR, CDR2 SFDVKD. The CDR3 covers 19 residues. Germline trimming cut 5 bases from V and 2 bases from J; bases unmatched to any gene: 15. The CDR3 nucleotides read TGTGCCACCAGTGGACCCTCAGAGCTTGGCGGGAGGGCCTACAATGAGCAGTTCTTC. It translates to CATSGPSELGGRAYNEQFF.

This clonotype turned up a few times. The chain couples TRBV30 to TRBJ2-1; 8 positions agree with TRBD2. Looked up from germline, CDR1 is GTSNPN and CDR2 is SVGIG (reference sequence). CDR3 length: 15 amino acids. J gave up 3 bases and V 0 bases, and 4 bases lay outside the gene matches. The CDR3 DNA is TGTGCCTGGAGTGTTCTCAGCGGGAGCTACAATGAGCAGTTCTTC. This codes for CAWSVLSGSYNEQFF.

The gene calls are TRBV2 and TRBJ1-5; maybe TRBD1 (5 bases). The germline gives CDR1 SNHLY, CDR2 FYNNEI. Trimming left V 7 bases short and J 4 bases short, with 20 bases between. This CDR3 is built from 16 residues. The CDR3 is CASTWGTGLVNQPQHF. In DNA form, the CDR3 reads TGTGCCAGCACCTGGGGAACAGGACTGGTGAATCAGCCCCAGCATTTT.

There are a few counts of this clonotype. V usage is TRBV2 and J usage is TRBJ2-5; D unresolved. Trimming removed 1 base from V and 2 bases from J, with 8 bases in between. This CDR3 is built from 14 residues. Germline-derived CDR1 and CDR2 are SNHLY and FYNNEI. The CDR3 here is CASSEVGKQETQYF. The CDR3 nucleotides are TGTGCCAGCAGTGAAGTGGGGAAACAAGAGACCCAGTACTTC.

This chain joins TRBV3-1 and TRBJ2-7, with D possibly TRBD1 on 6 matching bases. The CDR3 consists of 12 residues. Germline values: CDR1 LGHDT, CDR2 YNNKEL (reference sequence). Trimming took off 3 bases at V and 6 bases at J, with 9 bases between the two ends. The CDR3 DNA is TGTGCCAGCAGCCACACAGGGAGCGAGCAGTACTTC. Translation: CASSHTGSEQYF.

This clonotype was recorded at least ten times. This chain connects TRBV5-1 to TRBJ2-7, with D perhaps matching TRBD1 or TRBD2 (5 bases each). CDR3 length equals 14 residues. The germline V and J ends were trimmed by 4 bases and 0 bases, with 11 bases remaining between them. CDR1 is SGHRS and CDR2 is YFSETQ in the germline V gene. This CDR3 is CASSVGDLSYEQYF. CDR3 coding DNA: TGCGCCAGCAGCGTTGGGGACCTCTCCTACGAGCAGTACTTC.

The chain uses TRBV4-1 and TRBJ2-1; no clear D gene. The CDR3 extends over 13 amino acids. Trimming pared 0 bases from V and 7 bases from J, leaving 7 bases between. In germline, CDR1 is MGHRA, CDR2 YSYEKL. The CDR3 spells CASSQDVGNEQFF. Here the CDR3 DNA reads TGCGCCAGCAGCCAAGACGTGGGTAATGAGCAGTTCTTC.

This chain joins TRBV15 and TRBJ2-5; TRBD2 matches 14 bases. Germline CDR1 reads LNHNV; CDR2 reads YYDKDF (reference sequence). The CDR3 runs to 16 residues. Losses at the gene ends were 3 bases for V and 9 bases for J; bases not matched to a gene: 9. In nucleotides, the CDR3 is TGTGCCACCAGCAGGGGACTAGCGGGAGCTGGCGAGGCCCAGTACTTC. Amino acid sequence: CATSRGLAGAGEAQYF.

This clonotype was counted many times. The V call is TRBV12-3 or TRBV12-4, the J call TRBJ1-5; 9 positions agree with TRBD1. Germline trimming cut 6 bases from V and 6 bases from J; bases unmatched to any gene: 3. The CDR3 loop spans 13 amino acids. The CDR3 is CASSLDRGQPQHF. CDR3 sequence (DNA): TGTGCCAGCAGCCTGGACAGGGGTCAGCCCCAGCATTTT.

Concerning this clonotype itself: Compared with germline, one end of the junction differs, possibly owing to a read error. The rearrangement joins TRBV6-4 to TRBJ2-1, with no clear D. This CDR3 comprises 14 residues. Germline V CDR1 and CDR2: MRHNA, SNTAGT. Here the CDR3 DNA reads TGTACCAGCAGTGACTCTGGCGGTTACAATGAGCAGTTCTTC. This translates into CTSSDSGGYNEQFF.

This clonotype was observed a handful of times. This rearrangement joins TRBV7-9 to TRBJ1-2; a possible D gene is TRBD1 (5 bases). V was pared by 4 bases and J by 2 bases, with 20 bases between. This CDR3 region has 17 residues. CDR1 is SEHNR, CDR2 FQNEAQ, per germline (reference sequence). The CDR3 DNA follows: TGTGCCAGCAGCTCGATCAGCCGGGGCCCACTCAACTATGGCTACACCTTC. This translates into CASSSISRGPLNYGYTF. The full variable domain, with the rest looked up from reference TRBV7-9 and TRBJ1-2, is DTGVSQNPRHKITKRGQNVTFRCDPISEHNRLYWYRQTLGQGPEFLTYFQNEAQLEKSRLLSDRFSAERPKGSFSTLEIQRTEQGDSAMYLCASSSISRGPLNYGYTFGSGTRLTVV.

This rearrangement joins TRBV7-9 to TRBJ1-1, with TRBD1 matching over 7 bases. The CDR3 is made up of 15 amino acids. Germline V CDR1 and CDR2: SEHNR, FQNEAQ (reference sequence). Trimming at V came to 2 bases and at J to 1 base, leaving 4 bases not matched to a gene. CDR3 in amino acids: CASSLYHRGNTEAFF. DNA of the CDR3: TGTGCCAGCAGCTTATATCACAGGGGGAACACTGAAGCTTTCTTT.

This clonotype was seen a handful of times. V and J are TRBV27 and TRBJ2-1; D call uncertain. The CDR3 runs 14 residues. The V end lost 6 bases, the J end lost 1 base, and 10 bases lay between the germline ends. The germline V gene encodes CDR1 MNHEY and CDR2 SMNVEV (reference sequence). CDR3 DNA: TGTGCCAGCAGCCCACAAGGTTCCTACAATGAGCAGTTCTTC. Encoded protein: CASSPQGSYNEQFF.

This clonotype was observed a handful of times. V and J are TRBV4-1 and TRBJ1-3; 7 nucleotides line up with TRBD1. The CDR3 sequence is 14 residues long. Germline lookup yields CDR1 MGHRA and CDR2 YSYEKL. Unmatched junction bases numbered 6, after V lost 4 bases and J lost 6 bases. Here the CDR3 DNA reads TGCGCCAGCAGCCCCATAGGACAGGAAAACACCATATATTTT. Its protein product is CASSPIGQENTIYF.

The J gene is TRBJ2-3, the V gene TRBV18; D not resolved. Deletions cut 2 bases from V and 0 bases from J, with 12 bases between. This CDR3 contains 16 residues. Per germline, CDR1 KGHSH and CDR2 LQKENI. The CDR3: CASSPAGSSSTDTQYF. For the CDR3, the DNA is TGTGCCAGCTCACCAGCTGGATCTTCTAGCACAGATACGCAGTATTTT. Full variable domain (missing parts from reference TRBV18 and TRBJ2-3): NAGVMQNPRHLVRRRGQEARLRCSPMKGHSHVYWYRQLPEEGLKFMVYLQKENIIDESGMPKERFSAEFPKEGPSILRIQQVVRGDSAAYFCASSPAGSSSTDTQYFGPGTRLTVL.

Comment on this clonotype: A much larger clone lies a single base off, so this may be a read error. The chain combines TRBV5-4 with TRBJ1-1; the D gene is possibly TRBD1 (5 bases). The CDR3 is made up of 14 amino acids. V dropped 6 bases and J dropped 1 base, with 13 bases sitting between them. Germline loops: CDR1 SGHNT, CDR2 YYREEE (reference sequence). The CDR3 DNA sequence: TGTGCCAGCAACAAACTGCAGGGGAACACTGAAGCTTTCTTT. This encodes CASNKLQGNTEAFF.

Turning to this clonotype: The conserved phenylalanine or tryptophan is not found at the CDR3 terminus, so this likely reflects a read error. CDR3 in amino acids: CASSVVESHNEQFL. For the CDR3, the DNA is TGTGCCAGCAGCGTAGTTGAGTCCCACAATGAGCAGTTCCTC. The rearrangement links TRBV9 to TRBJ2-1; no reliable D call. Trimming took off 0 bases at V and 5 bases at J, with 9 bases between the two ends. Germline V lookup: CDR1 SGDLS, CDR2 YYNGEE. The CDR3 extends over 14 amino acids.

With regard to this clonotype: This may stem from a read error, because a much larger clone lies one nucleotide away. The chain couples TRBV12-3 or TRBV12-4 to TRBJ2-1, with 11 positions matching TRBD2. This CDR3 has 15 residues. The ends lost 11 bases at V and 4 bases at J; junction bases unmatched: 10. The CDR3 bases are TGTGCCGGCACCGCAGGGACTAGCGGTTACAATGAGCAGTTCTTC. Its translation is CAGTAGTSGYNEQFF.

This clonotype was seen many times. The chain recombines TRBV20-1 with TRBJ2-7; 11 bases match TRBD2. Trimming removed 2 bases from V and 4 bases from J; junction bases left unmatched: 13. Germline CDR1 is DFQATT and CDR2 is SNEGSKA (reference sequence). CDR3 size: 17 residues. The CDR3 here is CSARLGTSGTGWYEQYF. DNA for the CDR3: TGCAGTGCTAGACTCGGGACTAGCGGAACGGGGTGGTACGAGCAGTACTTC.

This clonotype was recorded many times. V usage is TRBV7-9 and J usage is TRBJ2-1; 7 bases fit TRBD1. Germline V CDR1 and CDR2: SEHNR, FQNEAQ (reference sequence). J gave up 8 bases and V 5 bases, and 3 bases lay outside the gene matches. The CDR3 covers 12 residues. The CDR3 nucleotides are TGTGCCAGCAGCCCCGACAGGGATGAGCAGTTCTTC. As protein: CASSPDRDEQFF.